This is a list of T cell receptor beta chains from one sample in a study of cytomegalovirus exposure and HLA in healthy donors. Some clones are missing from TCRdb's copy, which holds only in-frame ones; the method was immunoSEQ multiplex PCR. This repertoire shows fewer than 250,000 clones, 60% to 80% found once; its top ten account for around 1.6%. The sequenced material came from PBMCs. Receptor source: a woman aged 18 to 35 in good health and CMV-seronegative. Both conserved end residues are part of each CDR3. A D gene is named only where the DNA matches it firmly. Rows may omit the clone size; those that give it use once, few, many or a size class.

clone_size: once
d_call: .
j_call: TRBJ2-3
v_call: TRBV19
cdr3_nt: TGTGCCAGTACCTATGGGCCGGGAGAGAGCACAGATACGCAGTATTTT
cdr3_aa: CASTYGPGESTDTQYF

clone_size: once
d_call: .
j_call: TRBJ1-1
v_call: TRBV5-1
cdr3_nt: TGCGCCAGCAGCCCGACAGCGAACACTGAAGCTTTCTTT
cdr3_aa: CASSPTANTEAFF

clone_size: .
d_call: TRBD1
j_call: TRBJ1-2
v_call: TRBV5-6
cdr3_nt: TGTGCCAGCGGACTACAGGGGGCTTATGGCTACACCTTC
cdr3_aa: CASGLQGAYGYTF

clone_size: few
d_call: TRBD1
j_call: TRBJ1-5
v_call: TRBV28
cdr3_nt: TGTGCCAGCAGTTTACCGACAGGGTTGGGTCAGCCCCAGCATTTT
cdr3_aa: CASSLPTGLGQPQHF

clone_size: .
d_call: .
j_call: TRBJ1-2
v_call: TRBV7-8
cdr3_nt: TGCGCCAGCAGCCCAAGGACAGAGATCTATGGCTACACCTTC
cdr3_aa: CASSPRTEIYGYTF

clone_size: .
d_call: TRBD2
j_call: TRBJ2-1
v_call: TRBV10-3
cdr3_nt: TGTGCCATCACTAAGACTAGCGGGGCCTACAATGAGCAGTTCTTC
cdr3_aa: CAITKTSGAYNEQFF

clone_size: .
d_call: TRBD1
j_call: TRBJ2-1
v_call: TRBV29-1
cdr3_nt: TGCAGCGAGGCCCGGGACAGGGGGCTAAATGAGCAGTTCTTC
cdr3_aa: CSEARDRGLNEQFF

clone_size: few
d_call: TRBD1
j_call: TRBJ1-5
v_call: TRBV27
cdr3_nt: TGTGCCAGCAGTTTTCGGGACAGCCGAAACACCGATAGCAATCAGCCCCAGCATTTT
cdr3_aa: CASSFRDSRNTDSNQPQHF

clone_size: once
d_call: TRBD1
j_call: TRBJ2-7
v_call: TRBV7-9
cdr3_nt: TGTGCCAGCAGCTTTTACCGTCAGGACAGGGATAACGAGCAGTACTTC
cdr3_aa: CASSFYRQDRDNEQYF

clone_size: .
d_call: .
j_call: TRBJ1-4
v_call: TRBV7-6
cdr3_nt: TGTGCCAGCAGCTTAGCTGAACTTAATGAAAAACTGTTTTTT
cdr3_aa: CASSLAELNEKLFF

clone_size: .
d_call: TRBD2
j_call: TRBJ2-1
v_call: TRBV5-1
cdr3_nt: TGCGCCAGCAGCAGCGGGGGAGGATACAATGAGCAGTTCTTC
cdr3_aa: CASSSGGGYNEQFF

clone_size: .
d_call: TRBD2
j_call: TRBJ2-1
v_call: TRBV7-2
cdr3_nt: TGTGCCAGCAGCTTTCGTCTGCTAGCGGGTAATGAGCAGTTCTTC
cdr3_aa: CASSFRLLAGNEQFF

clone_size: .
d_call: TRBD1
j_call: TRBJ1-2
v_call: TRBV4-1
cdr3_nt: TGCGCCAGCAGCAGCGGACAGGGTTGGGGCTACACCTTC
cdr3_aa: CASSSGQGWGYTF

clone_size: .
d_call: .
j_call: TRBJ1-2
v_call: TRBV4-3
cdr3_nt: TGCGCCAGCAGCCATGGCCCCCCAACGGGGGGCTACACCTTC
cdr3_aa: CASSHGPPTGGYTF